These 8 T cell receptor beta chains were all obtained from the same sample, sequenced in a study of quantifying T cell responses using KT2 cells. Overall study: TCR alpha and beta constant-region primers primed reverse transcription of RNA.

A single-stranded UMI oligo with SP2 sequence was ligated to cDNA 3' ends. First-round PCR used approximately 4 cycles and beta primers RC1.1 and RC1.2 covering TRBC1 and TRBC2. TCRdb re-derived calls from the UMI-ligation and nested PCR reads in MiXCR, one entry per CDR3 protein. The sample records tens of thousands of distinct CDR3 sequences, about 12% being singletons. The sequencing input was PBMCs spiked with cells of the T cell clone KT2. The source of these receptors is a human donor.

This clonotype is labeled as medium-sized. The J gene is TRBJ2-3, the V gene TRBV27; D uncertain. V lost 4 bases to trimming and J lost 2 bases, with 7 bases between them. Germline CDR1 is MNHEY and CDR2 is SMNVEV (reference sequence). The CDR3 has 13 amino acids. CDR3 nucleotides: TGTGCCAGCAGTTCCCCAATCACAGATACGCAGTATTTT. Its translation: CASSSPITDTQYF.

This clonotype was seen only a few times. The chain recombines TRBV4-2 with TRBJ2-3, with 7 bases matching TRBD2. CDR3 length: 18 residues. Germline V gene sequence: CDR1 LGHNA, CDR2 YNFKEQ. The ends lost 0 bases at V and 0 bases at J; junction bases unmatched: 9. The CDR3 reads CASSQDRSGRGSTDTQYF. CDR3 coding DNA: TGTGCCAGCAGCCAAGATCGGTCAGGGCGGGGGAGCACAGATACGCAGTATTTT.

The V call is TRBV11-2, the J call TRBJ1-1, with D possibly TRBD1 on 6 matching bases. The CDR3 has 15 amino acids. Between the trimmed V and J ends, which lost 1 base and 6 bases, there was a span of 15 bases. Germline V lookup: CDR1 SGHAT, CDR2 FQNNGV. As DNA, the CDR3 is TGTGCCAGCAGCTTAGTATCGGGGGCAACGGCTGAAGCTTTCTTT. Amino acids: CASSLVSGATAEAFF.

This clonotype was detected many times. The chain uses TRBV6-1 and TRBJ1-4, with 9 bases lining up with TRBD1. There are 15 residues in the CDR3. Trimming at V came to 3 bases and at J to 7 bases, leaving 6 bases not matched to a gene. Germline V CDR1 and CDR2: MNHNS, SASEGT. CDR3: CASSEGTGSVEKLFF. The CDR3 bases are TGTGCCAGCAGTGAGGGGACAGGGTCGGTTGAAAAACTGTTTTTT.

The CDR3 sequence is CASSSRQGDTEAFF. As DNA, the CDR3 is TGTGCCAGCAGTTCCAGACAGGGAGACACTGAAGCTTTCTTT. The chain couples TRBV6-5 to TRBJ1-1; the match to TRBD1 covers 7 bases. The J segment lost 3 bases and the V segment lost 4 bases, leaving 5 bases of the junction unmatched. Germline V lookup: CDR1 MNHEY, CDR2 SVGAGI. The CDR3 is made up of 14 amino acids.

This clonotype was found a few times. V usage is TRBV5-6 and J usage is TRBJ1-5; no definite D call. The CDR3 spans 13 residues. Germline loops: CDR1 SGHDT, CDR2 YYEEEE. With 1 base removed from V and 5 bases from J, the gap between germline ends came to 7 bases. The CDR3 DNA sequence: TGTGCCAGCAGCTTGCAAAGGGATCAGCCCCAGCATTTT. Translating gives CASSLQRDQPQHF.

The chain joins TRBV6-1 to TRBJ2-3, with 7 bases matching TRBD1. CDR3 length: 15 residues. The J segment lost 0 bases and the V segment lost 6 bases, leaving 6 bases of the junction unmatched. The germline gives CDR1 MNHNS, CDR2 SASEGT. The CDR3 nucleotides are TGTGCCAGCAGACCACAGGGGCCTAGCACAGATACGCAGTATTTT. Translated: CASRPQGPSTDTQYF.

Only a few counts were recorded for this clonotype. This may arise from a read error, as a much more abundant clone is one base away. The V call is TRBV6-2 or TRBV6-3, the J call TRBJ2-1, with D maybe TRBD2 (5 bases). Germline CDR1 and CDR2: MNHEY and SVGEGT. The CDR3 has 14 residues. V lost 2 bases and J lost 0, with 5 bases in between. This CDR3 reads CASSYGSSYNEQFF. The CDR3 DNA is TGTGCCAGCAGTTACGGGAGCTCCTACAATGAGCAGTTCTTC.